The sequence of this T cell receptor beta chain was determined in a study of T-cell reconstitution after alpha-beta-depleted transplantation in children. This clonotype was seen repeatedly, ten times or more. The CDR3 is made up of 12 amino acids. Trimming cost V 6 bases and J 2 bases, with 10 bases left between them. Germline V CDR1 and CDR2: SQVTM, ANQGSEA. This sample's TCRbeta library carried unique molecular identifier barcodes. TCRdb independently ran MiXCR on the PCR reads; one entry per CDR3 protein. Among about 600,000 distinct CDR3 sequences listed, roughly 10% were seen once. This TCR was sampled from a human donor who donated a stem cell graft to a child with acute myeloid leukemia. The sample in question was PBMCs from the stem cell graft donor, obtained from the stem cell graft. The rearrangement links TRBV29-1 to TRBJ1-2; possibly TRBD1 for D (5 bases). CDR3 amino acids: CSVLDTNYGYTF. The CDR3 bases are TGCAGCGTCCTGGACACCAACTATGGCTACACCTTC.